Below are 3 T cell receptor beta chains sequenced from a single sample in a study of T cells after yellow fever vaccination. TCRdb ran MiXCR on the 5' RACE reads and lists one entry per CDR3 protein. The data hold a few hundred thousand distinct CDR3 sequences, with about 17% observed a single time. This specimen consisted of PBMCs, obtained around 5 days after the first yellow fever vaccination. The origin of the receptors is a young man who received the YFV17D yellow fever vaccine.

This clonotype appeared a few times. The genes are TRBV27 and TRBJ2-1; the match to TRBD1 covers 7 bases. Germline lookup yields CDR1 MNHEY and CDR2 SMNVEV (reference sequence). This CDR3 is built from 15 residues. The V gene end was trimmed by 9 bases and the J gene end by 0 bases; junction bases not matched to a gene: 8. CDR3 sequence reads: CASKMGQSSYNEQFF. The CDR3 DNA reads TGTGCCAGTAAGATGGGACAGAGCTCCTACAATGAGCAGTTCTTC.

A remark on this clonotype: Germline is not matched at one junction end, which may reflect a read error. The chain has TRBV7-9 and TRBJ2-7, with D maybe TRBD2 (6 bases). Germline V gene sequence: CDR1 SEHNR, CDR2 FQNEAQ (reference sequence). This CDR3 comprises 16 residues. The CDR3 DNA reads TGTTCCAGCAGCTCCTACCGGACCAAGGGACTCTACGAGCAGTACTTC. It specifies CSSSSYRTKGLYEQYF.

The V gene is TRBV10-2, the J gene TRBJ2-7; D might be TRBD2 (5 bases). V shed 2 bases and J shed 3 bases, with 14 bases lying between them. Per germline, CDR1 WSHSY and CDR2 SAAADI. The CDR3 is 15 residues long. CDR3 in amino acids: CASSELGSRGYEQYV. The CDR3 region has the DNA TGCGCCAGCAGTGAGCTTGGGTCACGGGGCTACGAGCAGTACGTC.